A single sample gave rise to the 5 T cell receptor beta chains below, sequenced in a study of cytomegalovirus exposure and HLA in healthy donors. A multiplex PCR was run with 60 Vbeta primers and 13 Jbeta primers. This table comes from immunoSEQ multiplex PCR, and its TCRdb copy is limited to in-frame clones, with some not included. The data hold approximately 170,000 clones, with under 80% observed a single time. Specimen: PBMCs. These receptors were taken from a man under 40 in good health and CMV-seropositive.

This chain joins TRBV4-2 and TRBJ2-7, with D perhaps TRBD1 (5 bases). The ends were cut back, 1 base at V and 4 bases at J, with 11 bases in the middle. The V gene's germline CDR1 is LGHNA and CDR2 YNFKEQ. This CDR3 is 14 amino acids long. CDR3 sequence reads: CASSQGSRVYEQYF. CDR3 coding DNA: TGTGCCAGCAGCCAAGGAAGCAGGGTTTACGAGCAGTACTTC.

In this sample, this clone turned up a few times. This chain connects TRBV6-1 to TRBJ2-5; maybe TRBD2 (6 bases). Trimming left V 4 bases short and J 0 bases short, with 15 bases between. Germline values: CDR1 MNHNS, CDR2 SASEGT. The CDR3 loop spans 16 amino acids. CDR3 in amino acids: CASSGKWDWNQETQYF. In DNA, the CDR3 is TGTGCCAGCAGTGGAAAATGGGACTGGAACCAAGAGACCCAGTACTTC.

This chain joins TRBV2 and TRBJ2-2, with TRBD2 matching 12 bases. The CDR3 is 15 amino acids. Trimming took 7 bases from V and 5 from J; bases not matched to a gene: 5. Germline V CDR1 and CDR2: SNHLY, FYNNEI. In nucleotides, the CDR3 is TGTGCCAGCACATTTCTAGCGGGAGGGACCGGGGAGCTGTTTTTT. Translated, it gives CASTFLAGGTGELFF.

The V and J genes are TRBV7-9 and TRBJ1-2; 12 bases agree with TRBD1. The CDR3 contains 18 residues. Trimming took 4 bases from V and 4 from J; bases not matched to a gene: 13. Germline CDR1 is SEHNR and CDR2 is FQNEAQ (reference sequence). The CDR3 reads CASSSLRDRGLVSYGYTF. Here the CDR3 DNA reads TGTGCCAGCAGCTCCCTCCGGGACAGGGGGCTAGTAAGCTATGGCTACACCTTC.

The V and J genes are TRBV7-9 and TRBJ2-2; D unclear. The V end lost 5 bases, the J end lost 5 bases, and 21 bases lay between the germline ends. Per germline, CDR1 SEHNR and CDR2 FQNEAQ (reference sequence). The CDR3 covers 17 residues. The CDR3 DNA reads TGTGCCAGCAGCGCAGTCTCACTGGGCTCGAGTACCGGGGAGCTGTTTTTT. Translation gives CASSAVSLGSSTGELFF.